This T cell receptor beta chain was identified during a study of T cells after yellow fever vaccination. The CDR3 is made up of 13 amino acids. The V end was cut by 6 bases, the J end by 2 bases, with 12 bases between. Germline CDR1 reads DFQATT; CDR2 reads SNEGSKA (reference sequence). In its sample, this clonotype was seen many times. Antigen specificity is unknown. UMIs and a universal primer site were added when TCR cDNA was made by 5'RACE template switching. MiXCR, applied by TCRdb to the 5' RACE reads, yields one record per CDR3 protein. There are 250,000 to 350,000 distinct CDR3 sequences in the sample; around 4.4% occur only once, and roughly a fifth lies in the top ten. Overall study findings and caveats: Clonotypes found in both CD4 and CD8 compartments made up a small share.

This sequence joins TRBV20-1 and TRBJ2-3, with D hard to call. The receptor was derived from a man aged 18 to 29 who received the YFV17D yellow fever vaccine. The specimen comprised PBMCs, sampled 15 days after the yellow fever booster vaccination. CDR3 bases: TGCAGTGCCCCCAGGCTTATCACAGATACGCAGTATTTT. It is translated as CSAPRLITDTQYF.